This T cell receptor beta chain stems from a study of blood T cell repertoires in COVID-19. Only in-frame clones appear in the TCRdb table, and some are missing; sequencing was by immunoSEQ multiplex PCR. The sample records nearly 110,000 clones, about 89% being singletons. This TCR came from a woman aged 25-40 years with acute or convalescent COVID-19. Material for sequencing was peripheral blood.

The CDR3 sequence: CASSLRSRTGELFF. CDR3 DNA sequence: TGTGCCAGCAGCTTACGGTCGCGAACCGGGGAGCTGTTTTTT. The chain recombines TRBV11-3 with TRBJ2-2; no clear D. The CDR3 covers 14 residues. V lost 2 bases to trimming and J lost 5 bases, with 9 bases between them. Germline CDR1 is SGHNT and CDR2 is YENEEA.